This section outlines one T cell receptor (beta chain) sequence together with its context. The antigen remains unidentified. One end of the junction is discordant with germline, which a read error may explain. Generated by immunoSEQ multiplex PCR, the TCRdb table keeps only in-frame clones and is missing some. The table records fewer than 80,000 clones, 94% of them present only once. The data were obtained in a study of T cell clonotyping in hematopoietic cell transplantation. Regarding the study as a whole: Without cell sorting, CD4 versus CD8 contributions remain unresolved. After transplant, recipient diversity fell while pathologically expanded clonotypes grew through day 180.

Germline V lookup: CDR1 SQVTM, CDR2 ANQGSEA. The length of the CDR3 is 13 residues. Sequenced material: peripheral blood mononuclear cells. The receptor was derived from a man aged 50 or older in good health. Some clones in this sample may be carry-over from other donors' samples. The rearrangement uses TRBV29-1 and TRBJ2-7; TRBD1 matches 7 bases. In DNA, the CDR3 is TGCAGCGTTAAACTAGGGGGCTCCTCCGAGCAGTACTTC. Translated: CSVKLGGSSEQYF.